This T cell receptor (beta chain) stems from a study of blood T cell repertoires in COVID-19. In the study overall: Some COVID-19 samples were acute and others convalescent; all came from the United States, Italy and Spain. The cDNA or gDNA used as material had been derived from T cells, B-cell-depleted T cells, or PBMCs.

Authors' data handling: Amplification of reference gene primers was used by the study to estimate nucleated cell counts. The data were produced by immunoSEQ multiplex PCR, yet TCRdb's version contains in-frame clones alone and is incomplete. V and J calls plus clone size are reproduced from that table; the DNA served to infer D and trimming. The repertoire holds 95,000 to 150,000 clones, with about 81% as singletons. The CDR3 consists of 15 residues. The germline V gene encodes CDR1 SGHNT and CDR2 YYREEE (reference sequence). Deletions cut 3 bases from V and 3 bases from J, with 13 bases between. This TCR was sampled from a woman aged 50 to 60 with acute or convalescent COVID-19. Sequenced input: peripheral blood. V gene TRBV5-4 combines with J gene TRBJ2-1, with D unresolved. In DNA form, the CDR3 reads TGTGCCAGCAGCTCTCGCCTTGGCGGCTACAATGAGCAGTTCTTC. Amino acids: CASSSRLGGYNEQFF. Full variable domain (rest looked up from reference TRBV5-4 and TRBJ2-1): ETGVTQSPTHLIKTRGQQVTLRCSSQSGHNTVSWYQQALGQGPQFIFQYYREEENGRGNFPPRFSGLQFPNYSSELNVNALELDDSALYLCASSSRLGGYNEQFFGPGTRLTVL.